The 26 T cell receptor beta chains below were found in one sample sequenced in a study of blood T cell repertoires in COVID-19 (dated by TCRdb to the early 2020s). Receptor amplification or capture employed the immunoSEQ multiplex PCR assay. TCRdb re-hosts the immuneACCESS table, in-frame sequences only. Its copies lack some clones; in the studies checked, an unresolved V gene accounts for under half of them, and the cause for the rest is not known. Counted in this sample were approximately 260,000 clones; about 80% of them appeared once. The top ten constitute 8% to 9.5% of the sample. The sequencing input was peripheral blood. The source of these receptors is a human donor in a cohort sampled during active COVID-19.

The chain employs TRBV28 and TRBJ1-1; a possible D gene is TRBD1 (6 bases). Trimming cost V 8 bases and J 1 base, with 14 bases left between them. Germline-derived CDR1 and CDR2 are MDHEN and SYDVKM. There are 14 residues in the CDR3. The CDR3 DNA sequence: TGTGCCAGCGCTAGGACAGCCCAGAACACTGAAGCTTTCTTT. This gives the protein CASARTAQNTEAFF.

The V and J genes are TRBV11-2 and TRBJ2-7; 7 nucleotides align to TRBD1. The CDR3 runs 14 residues. V trimming: 6 bases; J trimming: 0 bases; junction bases outside the gene matches: 5. Germline loops: CDR1 SGHAT, CDR2 FQNNGV. CDR3 nucleotide sequence: TGTGCCAGCAGACTGGGACAGTCCTCCTACGAGCAGTACTTC. It translates to CASRLGQSSYEQYF.

The sample holds many counts of this clone. The chain couples TRBV7-8 to TRBJ2-3; 14 positions match TRBD2. Per germline, CDR1 SGHVS and CDR2 FQNEAQ. The CDR3 is 16 residues long. With V trimmed by 5 bases and J by 11 bases, 12 bases remained unmatched. CDR3: CASSPGTSGSVVRQYF. The CDR3 nucleotides are TGTGCCAGCAGCCCTGGGACTAGCGGGAGTGTTGTCAGGCAGTATTTT. Full variable domain (missing parts from reference TRBV7-8 and TRBJ2-3): GAGVSQSPRYKVAKRGQDVALRCDPISGHVSLFWYQQALGQGPEFLTYFQNEAQLDKSGLPSDRFFAERPEGSVSTLKIQRTQQEDSAVYLCASSPGTSGSVVRQYFGPGTRLTVL.

The chain uses TRBV19 and TRBJ2-5; no clear D gene. The V gene's germline CDR1 is LNHDA and CDR2 SQIVND (reference sequence). Trimming pared 0 bases from V and 3 bases from J, leaving 14 bases between. This CDR3 is built from 16 residues. The CDR3 region has the DNA TGTGCCAGTAGTATAGATCCGATTGACGGAGAAGAGACCCAGTACTTC. This gives the protein CASSIDPIDGEETQYF.

The V gene is TRBV2, the J gene TRBJ2-1, with TRBD2 matching over 11 bases. CDR3 length: 15 residues. Trimming at V came to 2 bases and at J to 9 bases, leaving 6 bases not matched to a gene. Germline CDR1 SNHLY, CDR2 FYNNEI. The CDR3 nucleotides read TGTGCCAGCAGTGAAACTAGCGGGAGTGTGAGTGAGCAGTTCTTC. Amino acid sequence: CASSETSGSVSEQFF.

This chain connects TRBV28 to TRBJ2-7, with 8 bases identical to TRBD2. The CDR3 contains 15 residues. Germline values: CDR1 MDHEN, CDR2 SYDVKM. Trimming took 6 bases from V and 7 from J; bases not matched to a gene: 14. CDR3 amino acids: CASSPRLAGTWEQYF. CDR3 sequence (DNA): TGTGCCAGCAGCCCCCGCCTAGCGGGTACGTGGGAGCAGTACTTC.

The chain joins TRBV29-1 to TRBJ2-5; a weak D match, TRBD2 (6 bases). Germline CDR1 reads SQVTM; CDR2 reads ANQGSEA. V lost 6 bases to trimming and J lost 5 bases, with 22 bases between them. The CDR3 sequence is 15 residues long. CDR3 nucleotides: TGCAGCGTCGCTAGGGACTTCACCGCCACCGAGACCCAGTACTTC. Translation gives CSVARDFTATETQYF.

The V call is TRBV2, the J call TRBJ2-1, with 8 positions matching TRBD2. Germline CDR1 and CDR2: SNHLY and FYNNEI. The CDR3 spans 17 residues. The trim removed 3 bases at V and 6 bases at J, leaving 13 bases unmatched. The CDR3 here is CASSDSPPGLVGNEQFF. CDR3 in DNA: TGTGCCAGCAGTGATTCCCCCCCGGGACTAGTGGGCAATGAGCAGTTCTTC.

This clone has a single count. CDR3 loop: CASTPLGSTTGAFF. In nucleotides, the CDR3 is TGCGCCAGCACCCCCTTAGGATCTACCACGGGAGCTTTCTTT. The rearrangement uses TRBV5-1 and TRBJ1-1; D is ambiguous. The CDR3 loop spans 14 amino acids. From germline, CDR1 is SGHRS and CDR2 YFSETQ. Trimming shortened V by 6 bases and J by 10 bases, and 22 bases separated the two germline ends.

The chain is built from TRBV3-1 (or the pseudogene TRBV3-2) and TRBJ2-2; 8 positions match TRBD1. CDR3 length equals 15 residues. Germline assignment: CDR1 LGHDT and CDR2 YNNKEL (reference sequence). The V gene end was trimmed by 5 bases and the J gene end by 1 base; junction bases not matched to a gene: 3. CDR3 bases: TGTGCCAGCAGCGGACAGGGTAGGAACACCGGGGAGCTGTTTTTT. Translating it yields CASSGQGRNTGELFF.

This clone was seen many times. V gene TRBV6-6 combines with J gene TRBJ2-1, with 9 bases lining up with TRBD1. The CDR3 consists of 13 residues. CDR1 and CDR2 from the germline V gene are MNHNY and SVGAGI (reference sequence). J lost 12 bases, V lost 4 bases, and 7 bases had no gene match. CDR3 in DNA: TGTGCCAGCAGTTGGGACAGGGAAGGTCGGCAGTTCTTC. Its protein product is CASSWDREGRQFF.

This clone was detected only once. The rearrangement uses TRBV5-4 and TRBJ2-7; 8 bases fit TRBD2. CDR1 is SGHNT, CDR2 YYREEE, per germline (reference sequence). V lost 0 bases to trimming and J lost 6 bases; unmatched junction nucleotides: 11. The CDR3 is 16 residues long. The DNA for the CDR3 is TGTGCCAGCAGCTTGGATGGCGGGAGGCCGGCGAGCGAGCAGTACTTC. It yields the protein CASSLDGGRPASEQYF.

The chain links TRBV4-3 to TRBJ1-6, with TRBD1 identical over 7 bases. The V and J ends lost 0 bases and 9 bases, in that order; junction bases with no gene match: 5. Germline V CDR1 and CDR2: LGHNA, YSLEER. The CDR3 extends over 15 amino acids. The DNA for the CDR3 is TGCGCCAGCAGCCAAGAAGGAGGGGGCGGTTCACCCCTCCACTTT. This translates into CASSQEGGGGSPLHF.

The chain is built from TRBV5-5 and TRBJ1-5, with 7 bases lining up with TRBD1. The CDR3 length is 15 residues. Unmatched junction bases numbered 3, after V lost 0 bases and J lost 3 bases. CDR1 SGHKS and CDR2 YYEKEE come from the germline V gene (reference sequence). CDR3 bases: TGTGCCAGCAGCTTGGCAGGGGGATTCAATCAGCCCCAGCATTTT. Its protein product is CASSLAGGFNQPQHF. Based on the CDR3 plus reference TRBV5-5 and TRBJ1-5, the full variable domain is DAGVTQSPTHLIKTRGQQVTLRCSPISGHKSVSWYQQVLGQGPQFIFQYYEKEERGRGNFPDRFSARQFPNYSSELNVNALLLGDSALYLCASSLAGGFNQPQHFGDGTRLSIL.

Note on this clone: This sample also contains other DNA sequences that code for the same CDR3. The chain is built from TRBV10-3 and TRBJ1-1; 8 bases match TRBD1. The CDR3 has 14 residues. The J segment lost 0 bases and the V segment lost 5 bases, leaving 2 bases of the junction unmatched. CDR1 and CDR2 from the germline V gene are ENHRY and SYGVKD. CDR3 amino acids: CAISRQGMNTEAFF. DNA of the CDR3: TGTGCCATCAGTCGACAGGGGATGAACACTGAAGCTTTCTTT.

This chain joins TRBV12-5 and TRBJ2-3, with D perhaps TRBD1 (6 bases). Germline CDR1 LGHNT, CDR2 FRNRAP. The CDR3 covers 17 residues. Trimming removed 0 bases from V and 1 base from J, with 14 bases in between. The CDR3 sequence is CASGLVLQGRGTDTQYF. CDR3 coding DNA: TGTGCTAGTGGTTTGGTACTTCAGGGGCGCGGCACAGATACGCAGTATTTT.

The chain employs TRBV4-2 and TRBJ2-1; D gene ambiguous. The CDR3 is made up of 14 amino acids. The germline V and J ends were trimmed by 1 base and 0 bases, with 4 bases remaining between them. The V gene's germline CDR1 is LGHNA and CDR2 YNFKEQ. DNA for the CDR3: TGTGCCAGCAGCCAAGGAGGCTCCTACAATGAGCAGTTCTTC. Protein product: CASSQGGSYNEQFF.

This chain uses TRBV27 with TRBJ1-4; 7 bases align to TRBD1. The CDR3 consists of 17 residues. Trimming cost V 3 bases and J 3 bases; bases outside gene matches: 10. Germline-derived CDR1 and CDR2 are MNHEY and SMNVEV (reference sequence). CDR3 sequence reads: CASSFRGRGRSNEKLFF. Written as DNA, the CDR3 is TGTGCCAGCAGTTTTCGCGGCAGGGGGAGATCTAATGAAAAACTGTTTTTT.

This clone was recorded once. The chain links TRBV6-5 to TRBJ2-5; possible D gene TRBD1, 6 bases. The CDR3 sequence is 15 residues long. The V gene lost 6 bases and the J gene lost 5 bases, with 19 bases spanning the gap. Germline V lookup: CDR1 MNHEY, CDR2 SVGAGI. In DNA form, the CDR3 reads TGTGCCAGCAGCAGCAACAGGGCCCCCGGGGAGACCCAGTACTTC. This gives the protein CASSSNRAPGETQYF.

The J gene is TRBJ1-1, the V gene TRBV2; 9 bases match TRBD1. The CDR3 has 14 amino acids. From germline, CDR1 is SNHLY and CDR2 FYNNEI. V lost 2 bases, J lost 6 bases, and 4 bases stayed unmatched. This chain's CDR3 is CASSEYRGLSEAFF. Written as DNA, the CDR3 is TGTGCCAGCAGTGAATACAGGGGGCTCTCTGAAGCTTTCTTT.

V is TRBV3-1 (or the pseudogene TRBV3-2) and J is TRBJ2-1; 10 nucleotides match TRBD2. V was pared by 0 bases and J by 3 bases, with 17 bases of the junction left unmatched. This CDR3 spans 21 amino acids. Germline values: CDR1 LGHDT, CDR2 YNNKEL (reference sequence). This CDR3 is CASSQESSGSAPTFYYNEQFF. CDR3 DNA: TGTGCCAGCAGCCAAGAATCTAGCGGGAGCGCACCGACATTTTACTACAATGAGCAGTTCTTC.

The rearrangement joins TRBV4-3 to TRBJ1-1, with D hard to call. The germline CDR1 and CDR2 sequences are LGHNA and YSLEER. The V gene lost 4 bases and the J gene lost 1 base, with 10 bases spanning the gap. The CDR3 loop spans 14 amino acids. As DNA, the CDR3 is TGCGCCAGCAGCCTCGAGGGTAGGAACACTGAAGCTTTCTTT. The encoded protein is CASSLEGRNTEAFF.

The chain has TRBV24-1 and TRBJ1-2, with no clear D. Germline V lookup: CDR1 KGHDR, CDR2 SFDVKD. Trimming shortened V by 3 bases and J by 0 bases, and 16 bases separated the two germline ends. The CDR3 has 17 residues. In DNA form, the CDR3 reads TGTGCCACCAGTGATGCGGGCACGGGAAGATCTAACTATGGCTACACCTTC. Amino acid sequence: CATSDAGTGRSNYGYTF.

This clone was observed a handful of times. The chain has TRBV20-1 and TRBJ2-7; TRBD1 might be the D (6 bases). CDR1 and CDR2 from the germline V gene are DFQATT and SNEGSKA (reference sequence). The CDR3 totals 14 residues. The germline V and J ends were trimmed by 3 bases and 0 bases, with 12 bases remaining between them. The CDR3 sequence: CSASRQDSSYEQYF. The CDR3, as DNA: TGCAGTGCTAGTAGGCAGGACAGCTCCTACGAGCAGTACTTC.

This clone was recorded only once. The J gene is TRBJ2-7, the V gene TRBV6-2 or TRBV6-3; possibly TRBD2 for D (5 bases). This CDR3 region has 14 residues. Germline-derived CDR1 and CDR2 are MNHEY and SVGEGT. V gave up 0 bases and J gave up 3 bases, with 9 bases separating them. In nucleotides, the CDR3 is TGTGCCAGCAGTTACTCCGGGAATTACTACGAGCAGTACTTC. Translated, it gives CASSYSGNYYEQYF.

V is TRBV6-5 and J is TRBJ1-1, with TRBD1 matching over 7 bases. Trimming at V came to 7 bases and at J to 1 base, leaving 9 bases not matched to a gene. The CDR3 extends over 15 amino acids. CDR1 is MNHEY, CDR2 SVGAGI, per germline. The CDR3 region has the DNA TGTGCCAGCACCCATGGGGACAGAGAGAACACTGAAGCTTTCTTT. The encoded protein is CASTHGDRENTEAFF.